One sample yielded the 32 T cell receptor beta chains listed below, sequenced in a study of blood T cell repertoires in COVID-19. Profiling relied on immunoSEQ multiplex PCR, and the TCRdb table lists in-frame clones only, not all of them. Of 250,000 to 400,000 clones in the sample, 88% were seen once. The sequencing input was peripheral blood. Every receptor here comes from a woman aged 30 to 39 with COVID-19, enrolled during active disease.

V and J are TRBV7-2 and TRBJ2-2; D might be TRBD2 (6 bases). V lost 1 base and J 1 base, leaving 7 bases between the germline ends. The germline CDR1 and CDR2 sequences are SGHTA and FQGNSA. The CDR3 runs to 15 residues. CDR3 nucleotides: TGTGCCAGCAGCTTAGTAGCGGTGAACACCGGGGAGCTGTTTTTT. The encoded protein is CASSLVAVNTGELFF.

The genes are TRBV19 and TRBJ1-5; D may be TRBD1 (5 bases). Germline CDR1 reads LNHDA; CDR2 reads SQIVND (reference sequence). Trimming stripped 1 base from V and 2 bases from J, with 12 bases between. This CDR3 has 16 residues. CDR3 sequence reads: CASSIGGRARNQPQHF. In nucleotides, the CDR3 is TGTGCCAGTAGTATAGGTGGCAGGGCGCGCAATCAGCCCCAGCATTTT. Supplemented by reference TRBV19 and TRBJ1-5, the full variable domain reads DGGITQSPKYLFRKEGQNVTLSCEQNLNHDAMYWYRQDPGQGLRLIYYSQIVNDFQKGDIAEGYSVSREKKESFPLTVTSAQKNPTAFYLCASSIGGRARNQPQHFGDGTRLSIL.

The sample holds many counts of this clone. The chain is built from TRBV7-9 and TRBJ1-1, with 7 positions matching TRBD1. Germline-derived CDR1 and CDR2 are SEHNR and FQNEAQ (reference sequence). The CDR3 is 14 amino acids. Germline trimming cut 3 bases from V and 5 bases from J; bases unmatched to any gene: 6. The CDR3 DNA reads as TGTGCCAGCAGCTTTGAGGGGGCGGGAACTGAAGCTTTCTTT. Its translation is CASSFEGAGTEAFF.

The chain links TRBV19 to TRBJ1-1; 9 positions agree with TRBD1. The germline V gene has CDR1 LNHDA and CDR2 SQIVND (reference sequence). CDR3 length: 14 amino acids. The junction had 5 bases not matched to a gene; V was cut back by 3 bases and J by 6 bases. In nucleotides, the CDR3 is TGTGCCAGTAGTATGGGACAGGGAAGTTCTGAAGCTTTCTTT. Amino acids: CASSMGQGSSEAFF.

This chain joins TRBV28 and TRBJ1-2, with 10 bases fitting TRBD1. Germline assignment: CDR1 MDHEN and CDR2 SYDVKM. The CDR3 spans 16 residues. The V segment lost 4 bases and the J segment 4 bases; nucleotides outside the gene matches: 9. CDR3: CASSSTTGGISYGYTF. CDR3 sequence (DNA): TGTGCCAGCAGTTCAACGACAGGGGGCATAAGCTATGGCTACACCTTC.

This chain connects TRBV5-5 to TRBJ2-5; D perhaps matches TRBD1 (6 bases). This CDR3 has 15 residues. The germline CDR1 and CDR2 sequences are SGHKS and YYEKEE (reference sequence). V lost 1 base and J lost 4, with 14 bases in between. This CDR3 is CASSLQGDMAETQYF. For the CDR3, the DNA is TGTGCCAGCAGCTTGCAAGGGGACATGGCAGAGACCCAGTACTTC.

V is TRBV2 and J is TRBJ2-1, with TRBD1 identical over 11 bases. The ends lost 6 bases at V and 8 bases at J; junction bases unmatched: 15. Germline V CDR1 and CDR2: SNHLY, FYNNEI. The CDR3 has 17 amino acids. The CDR3 DNA reads as TGTGCCAGCAGGGGTTTTACAGGGGACAGGGGGAGCTATGAGCAGTTCTTC. Its translation: CASRGFTGDRGSYEQFF. The whole variable domain, filled in from reference TRBV2 and TRBJ2-1, reads EPEVTQTPSHQVTQMGQEVILRCVPISNHLYFYWYRQILGQKVEFLVSFYNNEISEKSEIFDDQFSVERPDGSNFTLKIRSTKLEDSAMYFCASRGFTGDRGSYEQFFGPGTRLTVL.

Only one count was recorded for this clone. The chain uses TRBV30 and TRBJ2-1; D ambiguous. V dropped 0 bases and J dropped 0 bases, with 9 bases sitting between them. The CDR3 length is 15 residues. CDR1 is GTSNPN, CDR2 SVGIG, per germline (reference sequence). The DNA for the CDR3 is TGTGCCTGGAGTGTCCCACCTAGCTCCTACAATGAGCAGTTCTTC. Translating gives CAWSVPPSSYNEQFF.

The CDR3 spells CASSYYVGQGLEKLFF. DNA of the CDR3: TGTGCCAGCAGTTACTACGTCGGACAGGGGTTGGAAAAACTGTTTTTT. This chain joins TRBV6-5 and TRBJ1-4; TRBD1 agrees at 9 bases. Trimming took 1 base from V and 8 from J; bases not matched to a gene: 8. Germline V gene data show CDR1 as MNHEY and CDR2 as SVGAGI. The CDR3 sequence is 16 residues long.

The chain is built from TRBV10-1 and TRBJ2-3; TRBD2 might be the D (6 bases). The CDR3 extends over 15 amino acids. Trimming cost V 6 bases and J 0 bases, with 13 bases left between them. Germline values: CDR1 WNHNN, CDR2 SYGVQD (reference sequence). The CDR3 reads CASSGTAASTDTQYF. CDR3 coding DNA: TGCGCCAGCAGCGGGACTGCAGCTAGCACAGATACGCAGTATTTT.

This chain links TRBV4-2 with TRBJ2-1, with 15 bases fitting TRBD2. The CDR3 is 16 residues long. V shed 4 bases, J shed 5 bases, and the junction held 3 bases outside the gene matches. Germline V gene data show CDR1 as LGHNA and CDR2 as YNFKEQ. This CDR3 is CASSRGLAGGDNEQFF. The CDR3, as DNA: TGTGCCAGCAGCCGAGGACTAGCGGGGGGGGACAATGAGCAGTTCTTC.

This sequence joins TRBV18 and TRBJ1-4, with TRBD1 as a possible D gene (5 bases). Germline V CDR1 and CDR2: KGHSH, LQKENI. This CDR3 has 15 residues. V was trimmed by 2 bases and J by 8 bases, leaving 15 bases between them. The CDR3 coding sequence is TGTGCCAGCTCACCAGAAAGGGCGGGGCGCGAAAAACTGTTTTTT. It translates to CASSPERAGREKLFF.

This rearrangement joins TRBV10-2 to TRBJ1-1; possibly TRBD1 for D (5 bases). This CDR3 has 15 residues. Germline values: CDR1 WSHSY, CDR2 SAAADI. The V gene lost 4 bases and the J gene lost 1 base, with 13 bases spanning the gap. The CDR3 here is CASSVRRAENTEAFF. The CDR3 DNA follows: TGCGCCAGCAGTGTCCGCAGGGCGGAGAACACTGAAGCTTTCTTT.

The J gene is TRBJ1-5, the V gene TRBV24-1; a weak D match, TRBD1 (5 bases). Trimming took off 4 bases at V and 5 bases at J, with 14 bases between the two ends. Germline loops: CDR1 KGHDR, CDR2 SFDVKD. The CDR3 extends over 15 amino acids. CDR3 in amino acids: CATSDSTAPHQPQHF. DNA for the CDR3: TGTGCCACCAGTGACTCGACAGCTCCGCATCAGCCCCAGCATTTT.

The chain links TRBV28 to TRBJ1-1, with D unclear. Germline assignment: CDR1 MDHEN and CDR2 SYDVKM. There are 12 residues in the CDR3. V was shortened by 6 bases and J by 6 bases, with 11 bases between the two germline ends. For the CDR3, the DNA is TGTGCCAGCAGATCCTCCGGGGCTGAAGCTTTCTTT. This translates into CASRSSGAEAFF.

The chain couples TRBV2 to TRBJ2-7; 8 nucleotides line up with TRBD1. Germline-derived CDR1 and CDR2 are SNHLY and FYNNEI. V shed 6 bases and J 2 bases; nucleotides not matched to a gene: 6. The CDR3 runs 14 residues. The CDR3 coding sequence is TGTGCCAGCAGCACGGGACAGGCCCCCTACGAGCAGTACTTC. Translating it yields CASSTGQAPYEQYF.

This chain joins TRBV9 and TRBJ2-3; TRBD2 matches at 8 bases. Germline CDR1 SGDLS, CDR2 YYNGEE. The CDR3 loop spans 15 amino acids. Trimming took 3 bases from V and 2 from J; bases not matched to a gene: 5. The CDR3 DNA follows: TGTGCCAGCAGCGGGCGGGGGGCCACCACAGATACGCAGTATTTT. Its translation: CASSGRGATTDTQYF.

This rearrangement joins TRBV29-1 to TRBJ1-5, with D tentatively TRBD1 (5 bases). Germline values: CDR1 SQVTM, CDR2 ANQGSEA. The CDR3 runs to 13 residues. The V gene lost 7 bases and the J gene lost 2 bases, with 12 bases spanning the gap. For the CDR3, the DNA is TGCAGCGCAAGGGGTGATGGCAATCAGCCCCAGCATTTT. This sequence encodes CSARGDGNQPQHF.

This sequence joins TRBV7-9 and TRBJ2-2; D is undetermined. This CDR3 has 14 amino acids. V lost 1 base and J lost 2, with 5 bases in between. Germline lookup yields CDR1 SEHNR and CDR2 FQNEAQ (reference sequence). The CDR3 sequence: CASSLGHNTGELFF. CDR3 bases: TGTGCCAGCAGCTTAGGACATAACACCGGGGAGCTGTTTTTT. Using reference TRBV7-9 and TRBJ2-2 for the parts outside the CDR3, the full variable domain is DTGVSQNPRHKITKRGQNVTFRCDPISEHNRLYWYRQTLGQGPEFLTYFQNEAQLEKSRLLSDRFSAERPKGSFSTLEIQRTEQGDSAMYLCASSLGHNTGELFFGEGSRLTVL.

The genes are TRBV7-7 and TRBJ2-1, with D possibly matching TRBD2 (5 bases). Germline V gives CDR1 SSHAT, CDR2 FNYEAQ (reference sequence). CDR3 size: 14 residues. The V end lost 5 bases, the J end lost 7 bases, and 15 bases lay between the germline ends. Here the CDR3 DNA reads TGTGCCAGCAGCCAATACGGACTGAGTAATGAGCAGTTCTTC. Protein product: CASSQYGLSNEQFF.

This chain uses TRBV5-4 with TRBJ2-5, with 7 nucleotides matching TRBD2. From germline, CDR1 is SGHNT and CDR2 YYREEE (reference sequence). J gave up 5 bases and V 4 bases, and 11 bases lay outside the gene matches. The CDR3 covers 15 residues. The CDR3 loop is CASSAGTNIGETQYF. The CDR3 nucleotides are TGTGCCAGCAGCGCGGGGACTAATATCGGGGAGACCCAGTACTTC. Together with reference TRBV5-4 and TRBJ2-5, the CDR3 gives the full variable domain: ETGVTQSPTHLIKTRGQQVTLRCSSQSGHNTVSWYQQALGQGPQFIFQYYREEENGRGNFPPRFSGLQFPNYSSELNVNALELDDSALYLCASSAGTNIGETQYFGPGTRLLVL.

The chain has TRBV13 and TRBJ2-5; D not resolved. CDR3 size: 13 residues. V lost 3 bases, J lost 6 bases, and 11 bases lay in between. CDR1 PRHDT and CDR2 FYEKMQ come from the germline V gene (reference sequence). The CDR3 nucleotides read TGTGCCAGCAGCTTTCGGCAGGCAAAGACCCAGTACTTC. Translation: CASSFRQAKTQYF. Full variable domain (outside the CDR3, taken from reference TRBV13 and TRBJ2-5): AAGVIQSPRHLIKEKRETATLKCYPIPRHDTVYWYQQGPGQDPQFLISFYEKMQSDKGSIPDRFSAQQFSDYHSELNMSSLELGDSALYFCASSFRQAKTQYFGPGTRLLVL.

This chain joins TRBV11-2 and TRBJ1-2; 7 nucleotides match TRBD1. The CDR3 covers 15 residues. Germline loops: CDR1 SGHAT, CDR2 FQNNGV. V gave up 5 bases and J gave up 3 bases; unmatched junction bases: 9. The CDR3 is CASSQRRGRDYGYTF. The CDR3 bases are TGTGCCAGCAGCCAGAGAAGGGGGCGCGACTATGGCTACACCTTC.

This chain links TRBV6-1 with TRBJ2-4, with D perhaps TRBD2 (5 bases). CDR1 and CDR2 (germline): MNHNS, SASEGT. The CDR3 totals 16 residues. V lost 2 bases and J 6 bases, leaving 17 bases between the germline ends. CDR3 nucleotides: TGTGCCAGCAGTGAATTAGGAGAGGGTAGCTTAAACATTCAGTACTTC. It encodes CASSELGEGSLNIQYF.

This clone was picked up a small number of times. The V call is TRBV6-2 or TRBV6-3, the J call TRBJ1-1; D may be TRBD1 (5 bases). Germline V CDR1 and CDR2: MNHEY, SVGEGT. Trimming stripped 6 bases from V and 7 bases from J, with 15 bases between. CDR3 length equals 13 residues. The CDR3 loop reads CASSVSRVNEAFF. CDR3 in DNA: TGTGCCAGCAGCGTAAGCAGGGTGAATGAAGCTTTCTTT.

The chain is built from TRBV7-8 and TRBJ2-2, with TRBD1 identical over 7 bases. The CDR3 is made up of 15 amino acids. Germline V gene sequence: CDR1 SGHVS, CDR2 FQNEAQ. V lost 3 bases, J lost 0 bases, and 1 base stayed unmatched. The CDR3 loop reads CASSLQGANTGELFF. The CDR3 bases are TGTGCCAGCAGCTTGCAGGGGGCGAACACCGGGGAGCTGTTTTTT.

This rearrangement joins TRBV7-9 to TRBJ1-2; D is unclear. The germline V gene encodes CDR1 SEHNR and CDR2 FQNEAQ (reference sequence). V lost 5 bases to trimming and J lost 5 bases, with 15 bases between them. The CDR3 consists of 14 residues. The CDR3 DNA sequence: TGTGCCAGCAGCCACGGTTTAACAGATTATGGCTACACCTTC. The encoded protein is CASSHGLTDYGYTF.

The chain recombines TRBV12-3 or TRBV12-4 with TRBJ2-7; TRBD1 might be the D (6 bases). This CDR3 has 13 amino acids. Between the trimmed V and J ends, which lost 2 bases and 6 bases, there was a span of 11 bases. The CDR3 protein is CASSLSQGFEQYF. In nucleotides, the CDR3 is TGTGCCAGCAGTTTATCACAGGGATTCGAGCAGTACTTC.

V gene TRBV1 combines with J gene TRBJ2-2; the D call in the table, TRBD1, was not verified against the DNA. TRBV1 is a pseudogene locus. The CDR3 contains 14 residues. Written as DNA, the CDR3 is TGCACCAGCAGCCCCGGACAGAACACCGGGGAGCTGTTTTTT. This gives the protein CTSSPGQNTGELFF.

This clone was seen a few times. V gene TRBV11-1 combines with J gene TRBJ1-1; D gene ambiguous. CDR3 length: 13 amino acids. Germline V gene sequence: CDR1 SGHAT, CDR2 FQDESV (reference sequence). V was trimmed by 4 bases and J by 2 bases, leaving 8 bases between them. The CDR3 reads CASSYLVNTEAFF. DNA for the CDR3: TGTGCCAGCAGCTATCTTGTTAACACTGAAGCTTTCTTT. Full variable domain (remainder filled in from reference TRBV11-1 and TRBJ1-1): EAEVAQSPRYKITEKSQAVAFWCDPISGHATLYWYRQILGQGPELLVQFQDESVVDDSQLPKDRFSAERLKGVDSTLKIQPAELGDSAMYLCASSYLVNTEAFFGQGTRLTVV.

The rearrangement uses TRBV24-1 and TRBJ2-1; 8 positions agree with TRBD1. This CDR3 is built from 13 residues. CDR1 KGHDR and CDR2 SFDVKD come from the germline V gene. V shed 6 bases and J 4 bases; nucleotides not matched to a gene: 1. The CDR3 region is CATSRTGYNEQFF. The CDR3 DNA follows: TGTGCCACCAGTCGGACAGGGTACAATGAGCAGTTCTTC.

The rearrangement links TRBV30 to TRBJ1-3; possible D gene TRBD1, 6 bases. This CDR3 is built from 15 residues. CDR1 GTSNPN and CDR2 SVGIG come from the germline V gene (reference sequence). Between the trimmed V and J ends, which lost 3 bases and 1 base, there was a span of 13 bases. The CDR3 loop is CAWSLDRRSGNTIYF. As DNA, the CDR3 is TGTGCCTGGAGCCTCGACAGGCGGTCTGGAAACACCATATATTTT.